Listed below are T cell receptor beta chains from one sample, sequenced in a study of control samples from healthy donors and cancer patients. Profiling relied on immunoSEQ multiplex PCR, and the TCRdb table lists in-frame clones only, not all of them. The sample has approximately 100,000 clones, roughly 90% seen once. Sequenced sample: blood. Receptor source: a young man in good health. CDR3s include the opening cysteine and the closing phenylalanine or tryptophan. Each record gives: V gene, clone size, D gene, J gene, CDR3 protein, CDR3 DNA. A D gene is named only where the DNA matches it firmly. Rows may omit the clone size; those that give it use once, few, many or a size class.

v_call: TRBV19
clone_size: once
d_call: NA
j_call: TRBJ1-1
cdr3_aa: CASSMGSWVGHTEAFF
cdr3_nt: TGTGCCAGTAGTATGGGCAGCTGGGTTGGGCACACTGAAGCTTTCTTT

v_call: TRBV5-1
clone_size: few
d_call: TRBD1
j_call: TRBJ1-1
cdr3_aa: CASSPGQGRDTEAFF
cdr3_nt: TGCGCCAGCAGCCCCGGACAGGGAAGGGACACTGAAGCTTTCTTT

v_call: TRBV3-1/TRBV3-2
clone_size: NA
d_call: NA
j_call: TRBJ2-1
cdr3_aa: CASSQGHTGVHEQFF
cdr3_nt: TGTGCCAGCAGCCAAGGTCACACCGGGGTGCATGAGCAGTTCTTC

v_call: TRBV6-4
clone_size: NA
d_call: NA
j_call: TRBJ2-2
cdr3_aa: CASSEADTGELFF
cdr3_nt: TGTGCCAGCAGTGAAGCGGACACCGGGGAGCTGTTTTTT

v_call: TRBV7-9
clone_size: NA
d_call: NA
j_call: TRBJ1-2
cdr3_aa: CASSFRGGVGYTF
cdr3_nt: TGTGCCAGCAGCTTTCGGGGGGGCGTTGGCTACACCTTC

v_call: TRBV30
clone_size: NA
d_call: NA
j_call: TRBJ1-1
cdr3_aa: CAWSVLGGEAFF
cdr3_nt: TGTGCCTGGAGTGTACTCGGCGGTGAAGCTTTCTTT

v_call: TRBV30
clone_size: NA
d_call: NA
j_call: TRBJ1-1
cdr3_aa: CAWRPEGGTEAFF
cdr3_nt: TGTGCCTGGAGGCCAGAGGGGGGCACTGAAGCTTTCTTT

v_call: TRBV9
clone_size: NA
d_call: TRBD1
j_call: TRBJ1-1
cdr3_aa: CASSEGQTEAFF
cdr3_nt: TGTGCCAGCAGCGAGGGACAGACTGAAGCTTTCTTT

v_call: TRBV5-1
clone_size: NA
d_call: NA
j_call: TRBJ1-2
cdr3_aa: CASSLEGLYGYTF
cdr3_nt: TGCGCCAGCAGCTTGGAAGGACTCTATGGCTACACCTTC

v_call: TRBV5-4
clone_size: NA
d_call: NA
j_call: TRBJ2-3
cdr3_aa: CASSLVGGNTDTQYF
cdr3_nt: TGTGCCAGCAGCTTGGTTGGGGGGAACACAGATACGCAGTATTTT

v_call: TRBV28
clone_size: NA
d_call: TRBD1
j_call: TRBJ1-2
cdr3_aa: CAISAGGISYYGYTF
cdr3_nt: TGTGCCATCTCGGCAGGGGGCATCTCTTACTATGGCTACACCTTC

v_call: TRBV6-5
clone_size: NA
d_call: TRBD1
j_call: TRBJ1-5
cdr3_aa: CASRSTGDPNQPQHF
cdr3_nt: TGTGCCAGCAGATCCACAGGGGATCCCAATCAGCCCCAGCATTTT

v_call: TRBV6-5
clone_size: NA
d_call: TRBD1
j_call: TRBJ1-2
cdr3_aa: CASSYSMAGGEYGYTF
cdr3_nt: TGTGCCAGCAGTTACTCGATGGCAGGGGGCGAGTATGGCTACACCTTC

v_call: TRBV18
clone_size: few
d_call: NA
j_call: TRBJ2-1
cdr3_aa: CASARVEYNEQFF
cdr3_nt: TGTGCCAGTGCCCGGGTGGAATACAATGAGCAGTTCTTC

v_call: TRBV7-2
clone_size: NA
d_call: TRBD1
j_call: TRBJ2-5
cdr3_aa: CASSLDGWTGYYF
cdr3_nt: TGTGCCAGCAGCTTAGACGGCTGGACAGGGTATTACTTC

v_call: TRBV18
clone_size: NA
d_call: NA
j_call: TRBJ2-7
cdr3_aa: CASSPPRSTYEQYF
cdr3_nt: TGTGCCAGCTCCCCCCCCCGGTCTACCTACGAGCAGTACTTC